This T cell receptor beta chain emerged from a study of blood T cell repertoires in COVID-19. Method: immunoSEQ multiplex PCR; TCRdb's copy keeps in-frame clones and lacks some. The top ten hold 0.85% to 1% of the sample, which has approximately 250,000 clones, around 83% seen once. Germline V CDR1 and CDR2: SGHTA, FQGNSA. CDR3 length equals 15 residues. V shed 1 base and J shed 5 bases, with 11 bases lying between them. This chain links TRBV7-2 with TRBJ1-4; D is unclear. The source is a man aged 40-49 years with acute or convalescent COVID-19. Material for sequencing was peripheral blood. CDR3 in DNA: TGTGCCAGCAGCTTAGAAGGCGGATTGAATGAAAAACTGTTTTTT. It yields the protein CASSLEGGLNEKLFF.